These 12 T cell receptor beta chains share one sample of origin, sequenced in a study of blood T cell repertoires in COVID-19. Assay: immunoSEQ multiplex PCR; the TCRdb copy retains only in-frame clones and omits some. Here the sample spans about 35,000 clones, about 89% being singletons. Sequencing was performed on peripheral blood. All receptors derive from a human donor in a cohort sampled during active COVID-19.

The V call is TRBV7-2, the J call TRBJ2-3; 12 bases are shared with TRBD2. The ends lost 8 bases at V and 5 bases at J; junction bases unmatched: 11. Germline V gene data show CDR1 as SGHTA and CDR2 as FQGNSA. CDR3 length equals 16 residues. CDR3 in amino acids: CASGLAGGPTGDTQYF. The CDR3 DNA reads TGTGCCAGCGGGCTAGCGGGGGGGCCTACGGGAGATACGCAGTATTTT.

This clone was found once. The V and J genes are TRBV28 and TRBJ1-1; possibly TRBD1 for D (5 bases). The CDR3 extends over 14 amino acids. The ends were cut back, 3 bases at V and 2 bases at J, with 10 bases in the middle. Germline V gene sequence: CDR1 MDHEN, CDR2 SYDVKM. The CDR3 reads CASSLGGANTEAFF. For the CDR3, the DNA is TGTGCCAGCAGTTTGGGAGGGGCCAACACTGAAGCTTTCTTT.

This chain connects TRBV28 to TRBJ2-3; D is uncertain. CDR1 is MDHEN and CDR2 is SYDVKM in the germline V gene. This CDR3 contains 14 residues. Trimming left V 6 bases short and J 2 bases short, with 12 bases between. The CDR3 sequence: CASRSAEFTDTQYF. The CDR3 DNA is TGTGCCAGCAGGAGCGCGGAGTTCACAGATACGCAGTATTTT.

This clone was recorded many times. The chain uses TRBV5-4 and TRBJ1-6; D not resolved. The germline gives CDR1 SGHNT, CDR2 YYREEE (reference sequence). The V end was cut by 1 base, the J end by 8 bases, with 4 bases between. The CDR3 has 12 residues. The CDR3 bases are TGTGCCAGCAGCTTGCCGTATTCACCCCTCCACTTT. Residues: CASSLPYSPLHF.

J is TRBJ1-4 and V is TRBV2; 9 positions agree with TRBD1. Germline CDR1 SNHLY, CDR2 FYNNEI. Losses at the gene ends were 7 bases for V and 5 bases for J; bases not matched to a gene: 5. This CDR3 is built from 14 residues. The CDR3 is CASNGQGSNEKLFF. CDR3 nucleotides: TGTGCCAGCAACGGACAGGGGAGCAATGAAAAACTGTTTTTT.

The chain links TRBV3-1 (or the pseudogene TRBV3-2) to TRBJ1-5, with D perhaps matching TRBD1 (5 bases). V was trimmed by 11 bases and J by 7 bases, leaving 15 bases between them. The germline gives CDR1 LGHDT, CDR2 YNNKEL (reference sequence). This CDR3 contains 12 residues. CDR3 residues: CAPNGGRQPQHF. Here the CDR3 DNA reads TGTGCCCCAAATGGGGGGAGGCAGCCCCAGCATTTT.

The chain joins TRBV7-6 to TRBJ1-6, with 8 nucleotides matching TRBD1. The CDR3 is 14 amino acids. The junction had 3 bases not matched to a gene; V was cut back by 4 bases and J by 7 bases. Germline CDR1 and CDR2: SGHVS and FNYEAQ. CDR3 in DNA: TGTGCCAGCAGCTCGACAGGGGAAAATTCACCCCTCCACTTT. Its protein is CASSSTGENSPLHF.

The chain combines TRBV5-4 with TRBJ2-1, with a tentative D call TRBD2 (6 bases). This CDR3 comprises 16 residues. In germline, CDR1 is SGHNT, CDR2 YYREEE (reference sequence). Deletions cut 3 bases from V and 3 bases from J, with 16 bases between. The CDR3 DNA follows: TGTGCCAGCAGCTCACGGGCGTCGGGGGACTACAATGAGCAGTTCTTC. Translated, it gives CASSSRASGDYNEQFF. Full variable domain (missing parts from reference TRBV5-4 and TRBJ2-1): ETGVTQSPTHLIKTRGQQVTLRCSSQSGHNTVSWYQQALGQGPQFIFQYYREEENGRGNFPPRFSGLQFPNYSSELNVNALELDDSALYLCASSSRASGDYNEQFFGPGTRLTVL.

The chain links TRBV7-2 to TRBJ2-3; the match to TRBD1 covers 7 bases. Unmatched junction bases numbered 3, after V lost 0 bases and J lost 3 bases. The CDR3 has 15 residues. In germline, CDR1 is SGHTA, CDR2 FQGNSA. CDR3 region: CASSLASGGTDTQYF. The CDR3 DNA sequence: TGTGCCAGCAGCTTAGCTTCAGGGGGAACAGATACGCAGTATTTT.

CDR3 nucleotide sequence: TGCAGTGCACTCGGAGAGACCCAGTACTTC. This gives the protein CSALGETQYF. The V and J genes are TRBV20-1 and TRBJ2-5; no clear D. The CDR3 sequence is 10 residues long. Germline V gives CDR1 DFQATT, CDR2 SNEGSKA (reference sequence). V shed 6 bases and J shed 4 bases, with 6 bases lying between them.

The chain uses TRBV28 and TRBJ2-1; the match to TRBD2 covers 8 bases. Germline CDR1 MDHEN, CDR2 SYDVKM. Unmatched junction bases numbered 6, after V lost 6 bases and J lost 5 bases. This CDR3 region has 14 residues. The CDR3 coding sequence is TGTGCCAGCAGCCGGACTAGCCCAGACAATGAGCAGTTCTTC. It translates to CASSRTSPDNEQFF.

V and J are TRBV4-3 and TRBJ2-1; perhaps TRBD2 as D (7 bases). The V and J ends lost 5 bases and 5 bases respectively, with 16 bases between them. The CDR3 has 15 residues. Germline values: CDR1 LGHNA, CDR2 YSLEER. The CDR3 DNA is TGCGCCAGCAGCACCGTAGGGGGGGGAGACAATGAGCAGTTCTTC. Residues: CASSTVGGGDNEQFF.